The next 25 T cell receptor beta chains were all read from a single sample in a study of OX40 agonist ivuxolimab in advanced cancers. The method was immunoSEQ multiplex PCR; TCRdb's version includes in-frame clones alone and lacks a portion of them. The data show 91,000 or so clones, with 86% seen just once and around 1.8% held by the top ten. The specimen comprised CD4+ or CD8+ T cells sorted from blood, sampled in a trial of the OX40 agonist ivuxolimab. These receptors were taken from an adult with an advanced solid tumor such as melanoma, head and neck, liver or kidney cancer.

Here the CDR3 reads CASSERTSGRTDTQYF. In nucleotides, the CDR3 is TGTGCCAGCAGTGAAAGAACTAGCGGGAGGACAGATACGCAGTATTTT. The V and J genes are TRBV6-1 and TRBJ2-3; 12 positions agree with TRBD2. CDR1 is MNHNS and CDR2 is SASEGT in the germline V gene. The junction had 3 bases not matched to a gene; V was cut back by 2 bases and J by 3 bases. The CDR3 is 16 residues long.

The chain carries TRBV28 and TRBJ2-1; D might be TRBD2 (6 bases). Germline values: CDR1 MDHEN, CDR2 SYDVKM. CDR3 length: 14 amino acids. V was shortened by 10 bases and J by 1 base, with 14 bases between the two germline ends. The CDR3 region has the DNA TGTGCCACCTTTCGGGCGGGATCCTACAATGAGCAGTTCTTC. Encoded protein: CATFRAGSYNEQFF.

CDR3: CASSLAGLAQQETQYF. The CDR3 nucleotides read TGTGCCAGCAGCTTGGCCGGTCTAGCGCAACAAGAGACCCAGTACTTC. The gene calls are TRBV5-4 and TRBJ2-5, with a possible D match to TRBD2 (6 bases). Germline CDR1 SGHNT, CDR2 YYREEE (reference sequence). The CDR3 runs 16 residues. Trimming stripped 0 bases from V and 2 bases from J, with 14 bases between.

The chain recombines TRBV28 with TRBJ2-7, with 7 bases fitting TRBD1. The CDR3 consists of 13 residues. The V segment lost 6 bases and the J segment 6 bases; nucleotides outside the gene matches: 8. Per the germline V gene, CDR1 is MDHEN and CDR2 is SYDVKM. The CDR3 nucleotides are TGTGCCAGCAGGGGCCAACAGGGGAGCGAGCAGTACTTC. Translation: CASRGQQGSEQYF. The full variable domain, its missing parts supplied by reference TRBV28 and TRBJ2-7, is DVKVTQSSRYLVKRTGEKVFLECVQDMDHENMFWYRQDPGLGLRLIYFSYDVKMKEKGDIPEGYSVSREKKERFSLILESASTNQTSMYLCASRGQQGSEQYFGPGTRLTVT.

This sequence joins TRBV6-1 and TRBJ2-3, with D uncertain. V lost 2 bases and J 5 bases, leaving 8 bases between the germline ends. CDR1 is MNHNS and CDR2 is SASEGT in the germline V gene. The CDR3 is 13 residues long. The CDR3 reads CASSELVLDTQYF. In nucleotides, the CDR3 is TGTGCCAGCAGTGAATTAGTATTAGATACGCAGTATTTT.

The chain has TRBV19 and TRBJ1-1; D is ambiguous. The CDR3 is 14 residues long. Trimming removed 6 bases from V and 1 base from J, with 12 bases in between. Germline CDR1 reads LNHDA; CDR2 reads SQIVND (reference sequence). The CDR3 DNA sequence: TGTGCCAGTAGCACACGGACGGCGAACACTGAAGCTTTCTTT. Protein product: CASSTRTANTEAFF.

The rearrangement links TRBV25-1 to TRBJ1-1; D is unclear. The CDR3 consists of 12 residues. Germline V gives CDR1 MGHDK, CDR2 SYGVNS. V was cut by 7 bases and J by 0 bases, with 6 bases left in between. CDR3 in amino acids: CASKGMNTEAFF. The CDR3 DNA sequence: TGTGCCAGCAAAGGGATGAACACTGAAGCTTTCTTT.

V and J are TRBV10-2 and TRBJ2-7; D is ambiguous. The CDR3 extends over 13 amino acids. The germline V gene has CDR1 WSHSY and CDR2 SAAADI. Trimming pared 4 bases from V and 3 bases from J, leaving 10 bases between. CDR3 sequence: CASSGVSLYEQYF. The DNA for the CDR3 is TGCGCCAGCAGTGGTGTCAGTCTCTACGAGCAGTACTTC.

J is TRBJ1-1 and V is TRBV19, with D unresolved. This CDR3 is 13 amino acids long. The V end lost 4 bases, the J end lost 0 bases, and 6 bases lay between the germline ends. CDR1 and CDR2 from the germline V gene are LNHDA and SQIVND (reference sequence). The CDR3 spells CASSSSLNTEAFF. CDR3 nucleotides: TGTGCCAGTAGTAGTAGCCTGAACACTGAAGCTTTCTTT.

The chain recombines TRBV7-3 with TRBJ2-1, with D unresolved. Germline CDR1 SGHTA, CDR2 FQGTGA. This CDR3 contains 13 residues. Deletions cut 3 bases from V and 9 bases from J, with 12 bases between. CDR3 in DNA: TGTGCCAGCAGCTTTTCCCTTGGCGGTGAGCAGTTCTTC. Encoded protein: CASSFSLGGEQFF.

This clone was counted a few times. V is TRBV6-1 and J is TRBJ1-2, with D unresolved. Looked up from germline, CDR1 is MNHNS and CDR2 is SASEGT. The ends were cut back, 6 bases at V and 4 bases at J, with 15 bases in the middle. This CDR3 region has 14 residues. The CDR3 here is CASSPGRASYGYTF. The CDR3, as DNA: TGTGCCAGCAGCCCCGGGCGGGCGTCCTATGGCTACACCTTC.

The chain recombines TRBV28 with TRBJ2-3; 8 bases are a match to TRBD2. The CDR3 runs 15 residues. CDR1 is MDHEN and CDR2 is SYDVKM in the germline V gene. Trimming took 6 bases from V and 4 from J; bases not matched to a gene: 9. CDR3 DNA sequence: TGTGCCAGCAGAACGAGCGGGAGTTACCCAGATACGCAGTATTTT. This sequence encodes CASRTSGSYPDTQYF.

Regarding this clone: The sample holds other DNA sequences that translate to the same CDR3. V and J are TRBV5-1 and TRBJ2-2; 7 bases are a match to TRBD2. The CDR3 has 15 amino acids. CDR1 and CDR2 from the germline V gene are SGHRS and YFSETQ. The junction had 1 base not matched to a gene; V was cut back by 1 base and J by 1 base. DNA for the CDR3: TGCGCCAGCAGCTTGTTAGCGGGGAACACCGGGGAGCTGTTTTTT. Its protein is CASSLLAGNTGELFF.

This clone occurred a few times. The chain recombines TRBV5-1 with TRBJ2-3, with TRBD2 identical over 9 bases. Germline V CDR1 and CDR2: SGHRS, YFSETQ. The V gene end was trimmed by 4 bases and the J gene end by 1 base; junction bases not matched to a gene: 7. The CDR3 is 16 residues long. CDR3 region: CASSPTRTSGTDTQYF. The CDR3 DNA is TGCGCCAGCAGCCCAACCCGGACTAGCGGCACAGATACGCAGTATTTT.

The chain couples TRBV6-1 to TRBJ2-5; 10 nucleotides match TRBD2. V dropped 2 bases and J dropped 7; count of bases not matched to a gene: 4. The germline gives CDR1 MNHNS, CDR2 SASEGT. The CDR3 is made up of 14 amino acids. CDR3 in DNA: TGTGCCAGCAGTGAACTAGCGGGAGCTGGGACCCAGTACTTC. It specifies CASSELAGAGTQYF.

The genes are TRBV11-2 and TRBJ2-3, with a tentative D call TRBD2 (6 bases). V lost 4 bases to trimming and J lost 2 bases, with 19 bases between them. The germline gives CDR1 SGHAT, CDR2 FQNNGV. There are 17 residues in the CDR3. CDR3 amino acids: CASSSQGTGTYTDTQYF. DNA of the CDR3: TGTGCCAGCAGCTCCCAGGGAACCGGGACTTACACAGATACGCAGTATTTT. Full variable domain (rest looked up from reference TRBV11-2 and TRBJ2-3): EAGVAQSPRYKIIEKRQSVAFWCNPISGHATLYWYQQILGQGPKLLIQFQNNGVVDDSQLPKDRFSAERLKGVDSTLKIQPAKLEDSAVYLCASSSQGTGTYTDTQYFGPGTRLTVL.

The chain links TRBV2 to TRBJ1-2; D perhaps matches TRBD1 (6 bases). CDR3 length equals 13 residues. Germline V lookup: CDR1 SNHLY, CDR2 FYNNEI. V was pared by 5 bases and J by 6 bases, with 13 bases between. The CDR3 protein is CASSIQGENGYTF. The CDR3 DNA reads TGTGCCAGCAGTATACAGGGTGAGAATGGCTACACCTTC.

The V call is TRBV7-9, the J call TRBJ1-1, with D unresolved. Per the germline V gene, CDR1 is SEHNR and CDR2 is FQNEAQ (reference sequence). This CDR3 is 12 amino acids long. Trimming left V 2 bases short and J 3 bases short, with 4 bases between. The DNA for the CDR3 is TGTGCCAGCAGCTTAATTGACACTGAAGCTTTCTTT. This sequence encodes CASSLIDTEAFF.

The chain has TRBV18 and TRBJ2-1; 11 positions match TRBD2. The CDR3 has 16 residues. Germline assignment: CDR1 KGHSH and CDR2 LQKENI. V was clipped by 4 bases and J by 2 bases; unmatched bases: 4. The CDR3 coding sequence is TGTGCCAGCTCACAATATAGCGGGGGGGCCTACAATGAGCAGTTCTTC. Its translation is CASSQYSGGAYNEQFF.

The chain recombines TRBV10-3 with TRBJ1-4; 9 positions agree with TRBD1. The J segment lost 4 bases and the V segment lost 7 bases, leaving 7 bases of the junction unmatched. Per the germline V gene, CDR1 is ENHRY and CDR2 is SYGVKD. The CDR3 extends over 15 amino acids. CDR3 residues: CAITGTGLINEKLFF. The CDR3 DNA is TGTGCCATCACCGGGACAGGGTTGATTAATGAAAAACTGTTTTTT.

The chain couples TRBV6-5 to TRBJ2-7; 7 bases map to TRBD2. With V trimmed by 3 bases and J by 0 bases, 5 bases remained unmatched. Germline V gene data show CDR1 as MNHEY and CDR2 as SVGAGI. The CDR3 sequence is 15 residues long. As DNA, the CDR3 is TGTGCCAGCAGTTATGGCGGGAGCTACTCCTACGAGCAGTACTTC. This codes for CASSYGGSYSYEQYF.

The genes are TRBV28 and TRBJ2-7; the match to TRBD1 covers 10 bases. V trimming: 5 bases; J trimming: 2 bases; junction bases outside the gene matches: 6. Germline V gene data show CDR1 as MDHEN and CDR2 as SYDVKM. The CDR3 covers 15 residues. CDR3 sequence: CASSPPGQGTYEQYF. The CDR3 DNA is TGTGCCAGCAGTCCCCCGGGACAGGGGACCTACGAGCAGTACTTC.

The chain links TRBV7-9 to TRBJ2-1; 8 bases are shared with TRBD1. V lost 5 bases and J lost 4; bases outside the gene matches: 10. This CDR3 comprises 16 residues. The germline V gene has CDR1 SEHNR and CDR2 FQNEAQ (reference sequence). The CDR3 region has the DNA TGTGCCAGCAGCCTCCAGAAGGGACAGGCTTACAATGAGCAGTTCTTC. Its translation is CASSLQKGQAYNEQFF.

This chain uses TRBV4-2 with TRBJ2-7, with D possibly TRBD2 on 6 matching bases. The CDR3 is 15 residues long. V lost 5 bases and J lost 3, with 17 bases in between. The germline V gene encodes CDR1 LGHNA and CDR2 YNFKEQ. The CDR3 loop is CASSVLGPGDYEQYF. CDR3 nucleotide sequence: TGTGCCAGCAGCGTCCTGGGACCGGGGGACTACGAGCAGTACTTC.

The V and J genes are TRBV2 and TRBJ2-1, with 9 bases matching TRBD2. V lost 7 bases to trimming and J lost 3 bases; unmatched junction nucleotides: 4. Germline V gives CDR1 SNHLY, CDR2 FYNNEI. The CDR3 consists of 14 residues. In DNA form, the CDR3 reads TGTGCCAGCACTACTAGCGGGTACTACAATGAGCAGTTCTTC. As protein: CASTTSGYYNEQFF.